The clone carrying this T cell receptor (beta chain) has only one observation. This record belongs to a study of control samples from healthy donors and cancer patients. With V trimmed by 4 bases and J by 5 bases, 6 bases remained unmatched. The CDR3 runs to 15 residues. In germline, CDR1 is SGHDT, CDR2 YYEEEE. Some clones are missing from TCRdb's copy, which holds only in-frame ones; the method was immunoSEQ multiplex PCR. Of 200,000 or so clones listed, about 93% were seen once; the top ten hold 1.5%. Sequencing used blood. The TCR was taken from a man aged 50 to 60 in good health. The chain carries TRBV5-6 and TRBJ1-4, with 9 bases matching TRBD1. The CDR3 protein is CASSIDRGRNEKLFF. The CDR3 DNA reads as TGTGCCAGCAGCATCGACAGGGGGAGGAATGAAAAACTGTTTTTT.